Listed below are T cell receptor beta chains from one sample, sequenced in a study of radiotherapy plus CTLA-4 blockade in lung cancer. Clones were read by immunoSEQ multiplex PCR, and TCRdb kept only the in-frame ones, dropping some. This table has about 32,000 clones, roughly 77% appearing once. The starting material was peripheral blood, obtained from a patient treated with radiotherapy plus ipilimumab. These TCRs come from a human donor with non-small cell lung cancer that progressed on radiotherapy plus ipilimumab. The CDR3 runs from the conserved cysteine through the conserved F or W. A D gene is named only where the DNA matches it firmly. Rows may omit the clone size; those that give it use once, few, many or a size class.

-	-	TRBV19	TRBJ1-5	TGTGCCAGTAGTAAGGAGGGAGGGAATCAGCCCCAGCATTTT	CASSKEGGNQPQHF
TRBD2	few	TRBV7-7	TRBJ2-5	TGTGCTAGCAGCTTCGGGACTAGCGGAGGTGAGACCCAGTACTTC	CASSFGTSGGETQYF
-	-	TRBV2	TRBJ2-7	TGTGCCAGCAGTGCCTTAGGGGGATACGAGCAGTACTTC	CASSALGGYEQYF
-	-	TRBV5-6	TRBJ1-6	TGTGCCAGCAGCTTGCCCGGGACAATAGATTCACCCCTCCACTTT	CASSLPGTIDSPLHF
-	-	TRBV29-1	TRBJ2-1	TGCAGCGTTGCCCGGAGCTCCTACAATGAGCAGTTCTTC	CSVARSSYNEQFF
TRBD1	once	TRBV9	TRBJ2-2	TGTGCCAGCAGCGCAGACCGGACAGGGGACACCGGGGAGCTGTTTTTT	CASSADRTGDTGELFF
TRBD1	-	TRBV9	TRBJ1-5	TGTGCCAGCAGCGTCGGGACAGGGATAAATCAGCCCCAGCATTTT	CASSVGTGINQPQHF
TRBD2	-	TRBV29-1	TRBJ2-7	TGCAGCGTTGAGGGAGCGGGGGGGCTGGAGCAGTACTTC	CSVEGAGGLEQYF
TRBD1	-	TRBV2	TRBJ2-1	TGTGCCAGCAGTGAGGACAGGAGCTCCTACAATGAGCAGTTCTTC	CASSEDRSSYNEQFF
-	-	TRBV11-2	TRBJ1-5	TGTGCCAGCAGCGAGGACAACAATCAGCCCCAGCATTTT	CASSEDNNQPQHF
-	-	TRBV10-2	TRBJ1-2	TGCGCCAGCAGTGACCAAGGAGGGGCCTCGCCCTATGGCTACACCTTC	CASSDQGGASPYGYTF
-	medium-sized	TRBV7-9	TRBJ2-2	TGTGCCAGCAGCTTAACCTGGATCTGGACAACCGGGGAGCTGTTTTTT	CASSLTWIWTTGELFF
-	few	TRBV5-1	TRBJ2-3	TGCGCCAGCAGCTTGGTACTAGGCCGTAACACAGATACGCAGTATTTT	CASSLVLGRNTDTQYF
-	-	TRBV2	TRBJ1-2	TGTGCCAGCAGTGACCGGCTTCAAAGCGAGGGCTACACCTTC	CASSDRLQSEGYTF
TRBD2	-	TRBV7-8	TRBJ2-3	TGTGCCAGCAGTCCTAGCGGGGGGCCGCGTAGCACAGATACGCAGTATTTT	CASSPSGGPRSTDTQYF
-	-	TRBV6-6	TRBJ2-7	TGTGCCAGCAGCCCTACCGGACAGGACGGGGGCTACGAGCAGTACTTC	CASSPTGQDGGYEQYF
-	-	TRBV5-1	TRBJ2-3	TGCGCCAGCAACCCCGGAGGCGGTAGCACAGATACGCAGTATTTT	CASNPGGGSTDTQYF
-	-	TRBV5-5	TRBJ2-2	TGTGCCAGCAGCTTGTCGGGGTGGGAAACCGGGGAGCTGTTTTTT	CASSLSGWETGELFF
TRBD2	-	TRBV2	TRBJ2-7	TGTGCCAGCAGACAGGGGACTAGCGGGGGGTTACTTGGCTCCTACGAGCAGTACTTC	CASRQGTSGGLLGSYEQYF
-	-	TRBV11-2	TRBJ1-1	TGTGCCAGCAGCTTACTGGGGCAAGCGAACACTGAAGCTTTCTTT	CASSLLGQANTEAFF
-	-	TRBV11-1	TRBJ2-7	TGTGCCAGCAGCTTAGGGTCTGAGGAGCAGTACTTC	CASSLGSEEQYF
-	-	TRBV6-6	TRBJ1-2	TGTGCCAGCAGTAAAAGCGGCTATGGCTACACCTTC	CASSKSGYGYTF
TRBD2	-	TRBV5-1	TRBJ2-5	TGCGCCAGCAGCTTGCGGACTAGCGGGGGGGCCGAGACCCAGTACTTC	CASSLRTSGGAETQYF
-	-	TRBV4-3	TRBJ2-3	TGCGCCAGCAGCCAAGATTGGAGGGGAAGGACAGATACGCAGTATTTT	CASSQDWRGRTDTQYF
-	-	TRBV18	TRBJ2-1	TGTGCCAGCTCACCTGACAGTGCAGAGCAGTTCTTC	CASSPDSAEQFF
-	-	TRBV5-1	TRBJ2-7	TGCGCCAGCAGCTCCCAGGGTAACTCCTACGAGCAGTACTTC	CASSSQGNSYEQYF
-	-	TRBV15	TRBJ1-2	TGTGCCACCAGCAGAGATCCAGGGCCCAGGGATAACTATGGCTACACCTTC	CATSRDPGPRDNYGYTF
-	-	TRBV15	TRBJ1-1	TGTGCCACCAGCAGAGATCGGACAGAGAGGGGGGCTTTCTTT	CATSRDRTERGAFF
TRBD1	-	TRBV4-2	TRBJ2-7	TGTGCCAGCAGCCAAGATACAGGGGCGGCTAACTACGAGCAGTACTTC	CASSQDTGAANYEQYF
TRBD1	-	TRBV5-1	TRBJ1-1	TGCGCCAGCAGCTTGGAGGGCGGACAGGGATGGACTGAAGCTTTCTTT	CASSLEGGQGWTEAFF
TRBD2	-	TRBV19	TRBJ2-7	TGTGCCAGTAGCCGTAGCGGGGGGCTCGTCTACGAGCAGTACTTC	CASSRSGGLVYEQYF
TRBD1	-	TRBV4-3	TRBJ1-1	TGCGCCAGCCGACAGGGGGACACTGAAGCTTTCTTT	CASRQGDTEAFF
-	once	TRBV5-8	TRBJ2-2	TGTGCCAGCACTTCCAGGGGAAGAAGGACCGGGGAGCTGTTTTTT	CASTSRGRRTGELFF
TRBD2	-	TRBV30	TRBJ2-7	TGTGCCTGGAGGTCCAGCGGGGGCTACGAGCAGTACTTC	CAWRSSGGYEQYF
-	-	TRBV7-3	TRBJ1-1	TGTGCCAGCCAGGACCGAGCGGGGAACACTGAAGCTTTCTTT	CASQDRAGNTEAFF
TRBD2	-	TRBV18	TRBJ2-7	TGTGCCAGCTCACCACCGGTCAGGGAGGGCGGCGAGCAGTACTTC	CASSPPVREGGEQYF
TRBD2	-	TRBV5-1	TRBJ2-2	TGCGTCACCGGACTAGCGGGGGCGAACACCGGGGAGCTGTTTTTT	CVTGLAGANTGELFF
TRBD1	-	TRBV30	TRBJ1-2	TGTGCCTGGAGAGTTCAGCAACAGGGGGACCTATGGTATGGCTACACCTTC	CAWRVQQQGDLWYGYTF
TRBD1	-	TRBV18	TRBJ2-1	TGTGCCAGCTCACCATTGGGACAGGGTGGTGAGCAGTTCTTC	CASSPLGQGGEQFF
TRBD1	-	TRBV5-1	TRBJ1-1	TGCGCCAGCAGCAGGGGACAGGCGTTCACTGAAGCTTTCTTT	CASSRGQAFTEAFF
TRBD2	-	TRBV7-2	TRBJ2-3	TGTGCCAGCAGCGCCCCGACTAGCGGGGCCGATACGCAGTATTTT	CASSAPTSGADTQYF
TRBD1	-	TRBV28	TRBJ1-1	TGTGCCAGCAGTCTCGGACAGGGGGGAGCTTTCTTT	CASSLGQGGAFF